Listed below are T cell receptor beta chains from one sample, sequenced in a study of blood T cell repertoires in COVID-19. The assay was immunoSEQ multiplex PCR, and TCRdb's table has in-frame clones only and misses some. The table includes about 99,000 clones, more than 80% detected once. The sample taken for sequencing was peripheral blood. The source is a human donor in a cohort sampled during active COVID-19. Each CDR3 is given with its conserved first and last residue. A D gene is named only where the DNA matches it firmly. Rows give clone size only sometimes, using once, few, many, or a class for an expanded clone.

>TRBJ2-7|TRBV9|NA|NA
TGTGCCAGCAGCGTAGGCCCCTATAACGAGCAGTACTTC
CASSVGPYNEQYF
>TRBJ2-2|TRBV5-1|TRBD1|NA
TGCGCCAGCAGCTTAGTACCGGGACAGGACACCGGGGAGCTGTTTTTT
CASSLVPGQDTGELFF
>TRBJ2-7|TRBV13|NA|NA
TGTGCCAGCAGCCCTCCAGGGAAATTCGCCTACGAGCAGTACTTC
CASSPPGKFAYEQYF
>TRBJ1-2|TRBV9|NA|NA
TGTGCCAGCAGCGGTGACAGCCCTAACTATGGCTACACCTTC
CASSGDSPNYGYTF
>TRBJ2-3|TRBV6-5|TRBD2|NA
TGTGCCAGCAGATACCCTAGCGGGGGGGCCTTTGGGACGCAGTATTTT
CASRYPSGGAFGTQYF
>TRBJ1-5|TRBV2|NA|few
TGTGCCAGCAGAGACGGACAGAGCCCTCTGGGGAATCAGCCCCAGCATTTT
CASRDGQSPLGNQPQHF
>TRBJ2-1|TRBV7-9|NA|NA
TGTGCCAGCAGCCCACAGAATGAGCAGTTCTTC
CASSPQNEQFF
>TRBJ1-2|TRBV7-9|NA|NA
TGTGCCAGCAGCTTTGGACAGTCTAATAACTATGGCTACACCTTC
CASSFGQSNNYGYTF
>TRBJ1-5|TRBV2|TRBD1|few
TGTGCCAGCAGGGCCGGGACAGGGACCCAGCCCCAGCATTTT
CASRAGTGTQPQHF
>TRBJ1-2|TRBV5-4|NA|NA
TGTGCCAGCAGCTTGGTGAGCCAGGAGGGCTATGGCTACACCTTC
CASSLVSQEGYGYTF
>TRBJ1-5|TRBV2|NA|few
TGTGCCAGCAGGAAGGGGGTACGGAATCAGCCCCAGCATTTT
CASRKGVRNQPQHF
>TRBJ2-2|TRBV7-9|TRBD1|few
TGTGCCAGCAGCTCGTGGGGGAGGACAGGGTCGAACACCGGGGAGCTGTTTTTT
CASSSWGRTGSNTGELFF
>TRBJ2-7|TRBV2|TRBD1|NA
TGTGCCAGCAGGAGGGACAGCACGCCTAAGAGCTCCTACGAGCAGTACTTC
CASRRDSTPKSSYEQYF
>TRBJ2-1|TRBV5-1|TRBD1|NA
TGCGCCAGCAGCCCCCTAGGGACAGGGCACAATGAGCAGTTCTTC
CASSPLGTGHNEQFF
>TRBJ2-7|TRBV2|NA|NA
TGTGCCAGCAGGGCAGGGCCCCTCTACGAGCAGTACTTC
CASRAGPLYEQYF
>TRBJ1-4|TRBV2|TRBD1|NA
TGTGCCAGCAGGCCGCTGTGGGCAGGGGGAGAAAAACTGTTTTTT
CASRPLWAGGEKLFF
>TRBJ1-1|TRBV29-1|NA|medium-sized
TGCAGCGTGCCCAAGGGGGTCGACACTGAAGCTTTCTTT
CSVPKGVDTEAFF
>TRBJ1-3|TRBV27|NA|NA
TGTGCCAGCTCTGGAGGTTTCGGAAACACCATATATTTT
CASSGGFGNTIYF
>TRBJ2-7|TRBV19|TRBD1|NA
TGTGCCAGTAGTCGGACAGGGTACGAGCAGTACTTC
CASSRTGYEQYF
>TRBJ1-1|TRBV5-6|NA|NA
TGTGCCAGCAGCTTCTGGTCAGGGGTATTGAACACTGAAGCTTTCTTT
CASSFWSGVLNTEAFF
>TRBJ1-1|TRBV14|TRBD1|NA
TGTGCCAGCAGCCTTAAGCCGGGACAGGGTCGAGTTTTT
CASSLKPGQGRVF
>TRBJ1-2|TRBV5-6|TRBD1|NA
TGTGCCAGCAGATCTACCGGGACAGGGAAAGGGAATTATGGCTACACCTTC
CASRSTGTGKGNYGYTF
>TRBJ1-2|TRBV27|NA|NA
TGTGCCAGCAGTTTAAGGGGGGGTGGGTATGGCTACACCTTC
CASSLRGGGYGYTF
>TRBJ2-7|TRBV11-2|NA|NA
TGTGCCAGCATGAGGGACACTAAATACGAGCAGTACTTC
CASMRDTKYEQYF
>TRBJ2-7|TRBV3-1/TRBV3-2|NA|NA
TGTGCCAGCAGCCAAAGGGGGGGGAGGGCCTACGAGCAGTACTTC
CASSQRGGRAYEQYF
>TRBJ1-5|TRBV10-2|TRBD1|NA
TGCGCCAGCAGTTCAGGGGGCGGGATGGGCAATCAGCCCCAGCATTTT
CASSSGGGMGNQPQHF
>TRBJ1-3|TRBV9|TRBD1|NA
TGTGCCAGCAGCCAAGGGGGCTTTGGAAACACCATATATTTT
CASSQGGFGNTIYF
>TRBJ1-1|TRBV19|NA|NA
TGTGCCAGTAGTCTCCACCCCGGTATCAACACTGAAGCTTTCTTT
CASSLHPGINTEAFF
>TRBJ1-1|TRBV27|NA|NA
TGTGCCAGCACCTCGACATGGGACACTGAAGCTTTCTTT
CASTSTWDTEAFF
>TRBJ1-1|TRBV11-2|TRBD1|NA
TGTGCCAGCAGCTTAGATGGCACAGGGGCGACTGAAGCTTTCTTT
CASSLDGTGATEAFF
>TRBJ2-1|TRBV19|NA|many
TGTGCCAGTAGTATTGGCCCCCCGGGGGATGAGCAGTTCTTC
CASSIGPPGDEQFF
>TRBJ1-6|TRBV7-2|NA|NA
TGTGCCAGCAGCTTATGGGCAGGCAATAATTCACCCCTCCACTTT
CASSLWAGNNSPLHF
>TRBJ2-2|TRBV4-1|TRBD1|NA
TGCGCCAGCAGCCAAGATGTGGCCAGGGGGTTATGGGAGCTGTTTTTT
CASSQDVARGLWELFF
>TRBJ2-7|TRBV5-1|NA|NA
TGCGCCAGCAGCGCGAAGGACTTTGTGGAGCAGTACTTC
CASSAKDFVEQYF
>TRBJ1-1|TRBV5-4|NA|NA
TGTGCCAGCAGCTTGGGAGGACAGAACACTGAAGCTTTCTTT
CASSLGGQNTEAFF
>TRBJ2-7|TRBV5-5|TRBD1|NA
TGTGCCAGCAGCTTACTCAGGACAGGGGGTAACGAGCAGTACTTC
CASSLLRTGGNEQYF
>TRBJ1-5|TRBV4-1|NA|few
TGCGCCAGCAGCCAAGTTCGGGATAGCAATCAGCCCCAGCATTTT
CASSQVRDSNQPQHF
>TRBJ1-6|TRBV11-3|TRBD1|NA
TGTGCCAGCAGCGACGGGACAGGAAGTAATTCACCCCTCCACTTT
CASSDGTGSNSPLHF
>TRBJ2-3|TRBV7-7|NA|NA
TGTGCCAGCAGCCCTGGTGGGGGCGTAGATACGCAGTATTTT
CASSPGGGVDTQYF
>TRBJ1-5|TRBV7-6|NA|NA
TGTGCCAGCAGCCTCCCCGGGGGGCCCCAGCATTTT
CASSLPGGPQHF
>TRBJ2-1|TRBV20-1|NA|NA
TGCAGTGCCGGGGGGCGCAATGAGCAGTTCTTC
CSAGGRNEQFF
>TRBJ1-4|TRBV7-6|NA|NA
TGTGCCAGCAGTGGCGCGGGGATGGGTGAAAAACTGTTTTTT
CASSGAGMGEKLFF
>TRBJ2-7|TRBV7-2|TRBD1|NA
TGTGCCAGCAGCTTACAGGGGGCCGACTACGAGCAGTACTTC
CASSLQGADYEQYF
>TRBJ2-3|TRBV2|TRBD2|NA
TGTGCCAGCAGAGGTAGCGGGGGATTCACAGATACGCAGTATTTT
CASRGSGGFTDTQYF
>TRBJ2-7|TRBV29-1|TRBD1|NA
TGCAGCGTTGAGGGACAGGGTACCTACGAGCAGTACTTC
CSVEGQGTYEQYF
>TRBJ1-1|TRBV30|NA|few
TGTGCCTGGAGTGTACACAGAAAATTTGAAGCTTTCTTT
CAWSVHRKFEAFF
>TRBJ2-3|TRBV19|TRBD2|NA
TGTGCCAGTAGTGGGCGGGGGGGCTGGCGGAGCACAGATACGCAGTATTTT
CASSGRGGWRSTDTQYF
>TRBJ2-1|TRBV10-2|TRBD2|NA
TGCGCCAGCAGTGAGGGGGGACTAGCGGGGGTGGCAGGGCAGTTCTTC
CASSEGGLAGVAGQFF
>TRBJ1-6|TRBV6-6|TRBD1|NA
TGTGCCAGCAGCCGGGACAGCCCTAATAATTCACCCCTCCACTTT
CASSRDSPNNSPLHF
>TRBJ1-3|TRBV5-1|NA|NA
TGCGCCAGCAGCTCACAGGTCCTTGGAAACACCATATATTTT
CASSSQVLGNTIYF
>TRBJ2-3|TRBV11-3|NA|NA
TGTGCCAGCAGCCCGAATGGGGAGGGCACAGATACGCAGTATTTT
CASSPNGEGTDTQYF
>TRBJ1-2|TRBV5-1|TRBD1|NA
TGCGCCAGCAGCCCCCAGGGACAGGGCCCGCCTGGCTACACCTTC
CASSPQGQGPPGYTF
>TRBJ2-7|TRBV9|NA|few
TGTGCCAGCAGCGTAGGCGCAGGGGTCGTTTACGAGCAGTACTTC
CASSVGAGVVYEQYF
>TRBJ2-5|TRBV5-1|TRBD2|NA
TGCGCCAGCAGCCAGGGACTAGCGGGGGGCCAAGAGACCCAGTACTTC
CASSQGLAGGQETQYF
>TRBJ2-5|TRBV18|NA|NA
TGTGCCAGCTCACCACCGAGCGAGGAGACCCAGTACTTC
CASSPPSEETQYF
>TRBJ2-3|TRBV7-2|TRBD2|few
TGTGCCAGCAGCCATCCCCCTGGGCGCAGTCGGGGGGGTACGCAGTATTTT
CASSHPPGRSRGGTQYF
>TRBJ1-6|TRBV9|TRBD1|NA
TGTGCCAGCAGCACAGGGACAGGGGAGGATTCACCCCTCCACTTT
CASSTGTGEDSPLHF
>TRBJ2-3|TRBV3-1/TRBV3-2|TRBD2|NA
TGTGCCAGCAGCCAAGGATTGACTAGCGGGGGTTTAGATACGCAGTATTTT
CASSQGLTSGGLDTQYF
>TRBJ1-4|TRBV2|NA|NA
TGTGCCAGCAGTGAATATGCAGGACAGACGGAAAAACTGTTTTTT
CASSEYAGQTEKLFF
>TRBJ1-1|TRBV19|TRBD1|NA
TGTGCCAGTAGTATAAGAGCCCTCGGGACAGGGGGCTTCACTGAAGCTTTCTTT
CASSIRALGTGGFTEAFF